This T cell receptor beta chain emerged from a study of low-dose radiotherapy and immunotherapy resistance in tumors. Study background: One day before radiation and immunotherapy, intravenous cyclophosphamide 200 mg/m2 was administered, with this repeated every two weeks. Daily intake of oral aspirin 300 mg by patients lasted four cycles and began on cycle 1 day 1.

This clonotype was observed many times. As to time point: after trial treatment. As to treatment: LDRT plus nivolumab, ipilimumab, low-dose cyclophosphamide and aspirin (RACIN trial). Donors received a regimen that comprised nivolumab, ipilimumab, aspirin, low-dose cyclophosphamide and low-dose radiotherapy. Patients qualified if they had advanced solid tumors that lacked tumor-infiltrating lymphocytes. First-strand cDNA used TRAV- and TRBV-specific primers, covering alpha and beta chains. TCR amplification involved about 20 PCR cycles with a constant-region primer and V-primer adapter. One entry per CDR3 protein results from TCRdb running MiXCR on the reads. The table lists about 35,000 distinct CDR3 sequences, about a fifth of them singletons. V trimming: 7 bases; J trimming: 1 base; junction bases outside the gene matches: 10. The CDR3 runs to 15 residues. Germline-derived CDR1 and CDR2 are LNHNV and YYDKDF (reference sequence).

The chain has TRBV15 and TRBJ2-7; 7 positions agree with TRBD1. This material consisted of PBMCs, taken after low-dose radiotherapy plus immunotherapy. This clonotype originated in a female donor with ovarian cancer. CDR3: CATTSYPGQSYEQYF. CDR3 sequence (DNA): TGTGCCACCACCTCGTACCCGGGACAGTCCTACGAGCAGTACTTC. The full variable domain, rest sourced from reference TRBV15 and TRBJ2-7, is DAMVIQNPRYQVTQFGKPVTLSCSQTLNHNVMYWYQQKSSQAPKLLFHYYDKDFNNEADTPDNFQSRRPNTSFCFLDIRSPGLGDTAMYLCATTSYPGQSYEQYFGPGTRLTVT.